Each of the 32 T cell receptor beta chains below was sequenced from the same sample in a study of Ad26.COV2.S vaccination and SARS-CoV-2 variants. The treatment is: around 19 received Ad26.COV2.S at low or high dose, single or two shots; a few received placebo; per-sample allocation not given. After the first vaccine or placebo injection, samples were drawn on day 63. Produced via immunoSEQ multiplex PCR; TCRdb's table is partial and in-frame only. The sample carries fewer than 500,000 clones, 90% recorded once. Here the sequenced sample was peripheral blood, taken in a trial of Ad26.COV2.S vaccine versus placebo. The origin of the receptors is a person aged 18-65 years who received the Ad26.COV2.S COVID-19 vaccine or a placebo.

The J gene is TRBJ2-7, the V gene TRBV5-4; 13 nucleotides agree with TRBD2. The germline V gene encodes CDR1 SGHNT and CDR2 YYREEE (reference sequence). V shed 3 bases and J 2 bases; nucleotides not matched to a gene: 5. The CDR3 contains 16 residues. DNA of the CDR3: TGTGCCAGCAGCTGGACTGGGACTAGCGGGACCTACGAGCAGTACTTC. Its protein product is CASSWTGTSGTYEQYF. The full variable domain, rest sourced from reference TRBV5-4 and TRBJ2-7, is ETGVTQSPTHLIKTRGQQVTLRCSSQSGHNTVSWYQQALGQGPQFIFQYYREEENGRGNFPPRFSGLQFPNYSSELNVNALELDDSALYLCASSWTGTSGTYEQYFGPGTRLTVT.

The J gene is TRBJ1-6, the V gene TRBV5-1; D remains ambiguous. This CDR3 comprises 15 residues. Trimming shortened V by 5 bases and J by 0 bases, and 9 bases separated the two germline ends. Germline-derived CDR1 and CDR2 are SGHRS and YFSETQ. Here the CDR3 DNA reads TGCGCCAGCAGTGGCGGGAGCTCCTATAATTCACCCCTCCACTTT. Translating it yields CASSGGSSYNSPLHF.

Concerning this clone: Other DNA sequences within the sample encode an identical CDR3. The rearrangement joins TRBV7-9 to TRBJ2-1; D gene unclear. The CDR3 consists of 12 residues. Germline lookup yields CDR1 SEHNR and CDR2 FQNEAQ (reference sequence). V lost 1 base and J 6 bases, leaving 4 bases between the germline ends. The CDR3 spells CASSLVVNEQFF. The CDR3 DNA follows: TGTGCCAGCAGCTTAGTAGTCAATGAGCAGTTCTTC.

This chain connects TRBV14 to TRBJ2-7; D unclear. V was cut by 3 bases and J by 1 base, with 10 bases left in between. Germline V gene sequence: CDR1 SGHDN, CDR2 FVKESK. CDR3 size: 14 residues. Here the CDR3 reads CASSQPESSYEQYF. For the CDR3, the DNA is TGTGCCAGCAGCCAGCCGGAAAGTTCCTACGAGCAGTACTTC.

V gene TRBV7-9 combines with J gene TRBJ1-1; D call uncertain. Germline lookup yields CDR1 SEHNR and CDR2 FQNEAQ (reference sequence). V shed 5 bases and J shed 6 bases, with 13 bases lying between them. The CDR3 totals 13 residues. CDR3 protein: CASSPNQMAEAFF. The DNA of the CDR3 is TGTGCCAGCAGCCCCAACCAGATGGCTGAAGCTTTCTTT.

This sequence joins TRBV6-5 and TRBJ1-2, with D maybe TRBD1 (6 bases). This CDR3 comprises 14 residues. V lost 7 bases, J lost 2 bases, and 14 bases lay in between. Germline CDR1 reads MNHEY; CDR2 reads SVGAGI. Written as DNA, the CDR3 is TGTGCCAGCAAATATCAGGGGAGGAACTATGGCTACACCTTC. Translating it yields CASKYQGRNYGYTF.

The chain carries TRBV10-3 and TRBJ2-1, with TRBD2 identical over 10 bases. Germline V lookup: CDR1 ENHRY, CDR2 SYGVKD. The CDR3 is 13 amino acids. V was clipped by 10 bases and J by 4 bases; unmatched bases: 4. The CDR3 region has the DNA TGTGCCAATAAGCGGGAGGGGTACAATGAGCAGTTCTTC. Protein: CANKREGYNEQFF.

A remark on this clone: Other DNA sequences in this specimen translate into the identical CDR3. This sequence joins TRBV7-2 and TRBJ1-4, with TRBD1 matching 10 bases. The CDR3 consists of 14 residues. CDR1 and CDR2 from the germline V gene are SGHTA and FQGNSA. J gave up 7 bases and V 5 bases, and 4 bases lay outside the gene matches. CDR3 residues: CASSRDRGSEKLFF. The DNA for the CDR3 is TGTGCCAGCAGCCGGGACAGGGGTAGTGAAAAACTGTTTTTT.

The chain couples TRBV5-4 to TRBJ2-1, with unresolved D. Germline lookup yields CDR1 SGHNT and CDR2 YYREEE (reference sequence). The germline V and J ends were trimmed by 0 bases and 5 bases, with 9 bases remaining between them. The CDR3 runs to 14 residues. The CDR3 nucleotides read TGTGCCAGCAGCTTGGGGTCAAGGGACAATGAGCAGTTCTTC. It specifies CASSLGSRDNEQFF.

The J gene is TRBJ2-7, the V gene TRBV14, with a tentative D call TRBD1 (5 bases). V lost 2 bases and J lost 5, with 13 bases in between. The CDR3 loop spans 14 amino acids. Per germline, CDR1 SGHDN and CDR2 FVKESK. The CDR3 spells CASSQLGHINEQYF. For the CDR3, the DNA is TGTGCCAGCAGCCAACTTGGACATATCAACGAGCAGTACTTC.

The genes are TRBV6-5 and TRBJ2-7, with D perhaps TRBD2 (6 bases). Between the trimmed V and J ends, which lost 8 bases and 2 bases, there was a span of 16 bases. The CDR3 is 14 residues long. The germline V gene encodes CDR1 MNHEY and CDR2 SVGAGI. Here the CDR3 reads CASSRGGATYEQYF. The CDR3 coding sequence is TGTGCCAGCTCTAGAGGCGGGGCTACCTACGAGCAGTACTTC.

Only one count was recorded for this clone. In DNA form, the CDR3 reads TGTGCCAGCTCACCGGTTCGGGAGGGTCTCTACGAGCAGTACTTC. Protein: CASSPVREGLYEQYF. The chain uses TRBV18 and TRBJ2-7, with TRBD2 matching over 8 bases. With 3 bases clipped from V and 3 bases from J, the junction kept 7 bases outside the gene matches. The CDR3 runs to 15 residues. Looked up from germline, CDR1 is KGHSH and CDR2 is LQKENI. Complete variable domain (other parts from reference TRBV18 and TRBJ2-7): NAGVMQNPRHLVRRRGQEARLRCSPMKGHSHVYWYRQLPEEGLKFMVYLQKENIIDESGMPKERFSAEFPKEGPSILRIQQVVRGDSAAYFCASSPVREGLYEQYFGPGTRLTVT.

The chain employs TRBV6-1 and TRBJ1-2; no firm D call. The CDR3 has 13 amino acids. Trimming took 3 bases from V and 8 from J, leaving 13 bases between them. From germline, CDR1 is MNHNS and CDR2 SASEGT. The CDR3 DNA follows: TGTGCCAGCAGTGATGTAGTAACAAGAGGCTACACCTTC. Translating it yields CASSDVVTRGYTF.

In DNA, the CDR3 is TGTGCCAGCAGCTTTCCCAGCGGGGGGCACAACCCCGGGGATAATGAGCAGTTCTTC. Its translation is CASSFPSGGHNPGDNEQFF. The chain has TRBV11-2 and TRBJ2-1; TRBD2 aligns across 9 bases. J gave up 7 bases and V 3 bases, and 19 bases lay outside the gene matches. This CDR3 contains 19 residues. Per germline, CDR1 SGHAT and CDR2 FQNNGV. The entire variable domain, with the rest obtained from reference TRBV11-2 and TRBJ2-1, is as follows: EAGVAQSPRYKIIEKRQSVAFWCNPISGHATLYWYQQILGQGPKLLIQFQNNGVVDDSQLPKDRFSAERLKGVDSTLKIQPAKLEDSAVYLCASSFPSGGHNPGDNEQFFGPGTRLTVL.

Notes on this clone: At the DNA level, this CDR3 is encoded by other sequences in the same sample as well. The CDR3 reads CASSIAGPQETQYF. Here the CDR3 DNA reads TGTGCCAGTAGTATAGCTGGGCCCCAAGAGACCCAGTACTTC. This chain links TRBV19 with TRBJ2-5; D gene ambiguous. V lost 1 base, J lost 1 base, and 7 bases lay in between. CDR3 length: 14 amino acids. The germline V gene has CDR1 LNHDA and CDR2 SQIVND (reference sequence).

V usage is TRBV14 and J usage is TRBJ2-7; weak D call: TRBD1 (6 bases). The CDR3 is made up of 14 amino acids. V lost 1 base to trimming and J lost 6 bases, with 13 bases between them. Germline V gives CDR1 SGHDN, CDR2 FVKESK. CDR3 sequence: CASSQVQGRSEQYF. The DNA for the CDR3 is TGTGCCAGCAGCCAAGTTCAGGGGCGAAGCGAGCAGTACTTC.

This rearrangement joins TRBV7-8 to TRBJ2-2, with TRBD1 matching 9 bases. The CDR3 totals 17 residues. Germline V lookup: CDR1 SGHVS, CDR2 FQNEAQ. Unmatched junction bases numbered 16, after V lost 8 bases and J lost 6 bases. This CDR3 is CASFKGPGQGLPGELFF. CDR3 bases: TGTGCCAGCTTCAAAGGACCGGGACAGGGTCTACCCGGGGAGCTGTTTTTT.

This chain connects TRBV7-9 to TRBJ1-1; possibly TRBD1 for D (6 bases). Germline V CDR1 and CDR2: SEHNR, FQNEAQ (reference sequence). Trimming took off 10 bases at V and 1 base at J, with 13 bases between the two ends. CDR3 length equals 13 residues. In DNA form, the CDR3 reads TGTGCCACCACGAAGACAGGGAACACTGAAGCTTTCTTT. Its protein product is CATTKTGNTEAFF.

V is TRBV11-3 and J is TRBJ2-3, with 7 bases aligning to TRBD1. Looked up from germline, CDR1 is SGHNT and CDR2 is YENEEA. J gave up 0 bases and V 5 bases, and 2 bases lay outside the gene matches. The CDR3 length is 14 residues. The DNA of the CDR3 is TGTGCCAGCAGCACAGGGGAGAGCACAGATACGCAGTATTTT. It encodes CASSTGESTDTQYF.

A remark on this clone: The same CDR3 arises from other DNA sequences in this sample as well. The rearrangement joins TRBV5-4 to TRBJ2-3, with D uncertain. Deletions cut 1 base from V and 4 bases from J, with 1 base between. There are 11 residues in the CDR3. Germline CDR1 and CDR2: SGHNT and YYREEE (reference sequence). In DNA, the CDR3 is TGTGCCAGCAGCTTGTCAGATACGCAGTATTTT. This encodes CASSLSDTQYF.

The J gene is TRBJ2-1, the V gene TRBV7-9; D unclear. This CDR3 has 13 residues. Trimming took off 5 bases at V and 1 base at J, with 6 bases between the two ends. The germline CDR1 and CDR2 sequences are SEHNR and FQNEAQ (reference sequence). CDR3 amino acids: CASSDTSYNEQFF. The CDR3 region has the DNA TGTGCCAGCAGCGATACATCCTACAATGAGCAGTTCTTC.

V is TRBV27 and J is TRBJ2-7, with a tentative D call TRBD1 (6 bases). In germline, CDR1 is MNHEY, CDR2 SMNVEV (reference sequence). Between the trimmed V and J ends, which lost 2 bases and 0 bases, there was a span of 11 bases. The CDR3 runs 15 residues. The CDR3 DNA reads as TGTGCCAGCAGTTTAAAACAGGGCAGCTCCTACGAGCAGTACTTC. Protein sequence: CASSLKQGSSYEQYF.

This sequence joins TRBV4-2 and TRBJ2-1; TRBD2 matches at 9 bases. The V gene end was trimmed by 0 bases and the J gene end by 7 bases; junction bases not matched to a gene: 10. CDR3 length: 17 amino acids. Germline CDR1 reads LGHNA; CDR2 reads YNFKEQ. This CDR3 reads CASSQETLSGRSNEQFF. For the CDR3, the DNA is TGTGCCAGCAGCCAAGAAACCCTTAGCGGGAGAAGTAATGAGCAGTTCTTC.

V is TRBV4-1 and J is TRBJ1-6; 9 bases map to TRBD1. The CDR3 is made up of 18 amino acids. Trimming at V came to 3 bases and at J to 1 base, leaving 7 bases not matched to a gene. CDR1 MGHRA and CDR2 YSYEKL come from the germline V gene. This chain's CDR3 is CASSHGQGISSYNSPLHF. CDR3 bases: TGCGCCAGCAGCCACGGACAGGGGATCTCGTCCTATAATTCACCCCTCCACTTT.

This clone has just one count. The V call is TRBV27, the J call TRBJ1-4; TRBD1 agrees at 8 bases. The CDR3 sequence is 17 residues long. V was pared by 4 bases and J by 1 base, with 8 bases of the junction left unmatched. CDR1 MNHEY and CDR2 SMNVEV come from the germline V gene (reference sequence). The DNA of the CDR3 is TGTGCCAGCAGTTCCTCCGGACAGGGCTTAACTAATGAAAAACTGTTTTTT. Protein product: CASSSSGQGLTNEKLFF.

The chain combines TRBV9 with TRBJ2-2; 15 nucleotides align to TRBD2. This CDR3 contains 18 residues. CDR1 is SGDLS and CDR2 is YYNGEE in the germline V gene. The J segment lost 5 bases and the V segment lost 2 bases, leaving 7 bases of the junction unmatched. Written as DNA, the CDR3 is TGTGCCAGCAGCGTCCTGGGACTAGCGGGAGGTTTAACCGGGGAGCTGTTTTTT. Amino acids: CASSVLGLAGGLTGELFF.

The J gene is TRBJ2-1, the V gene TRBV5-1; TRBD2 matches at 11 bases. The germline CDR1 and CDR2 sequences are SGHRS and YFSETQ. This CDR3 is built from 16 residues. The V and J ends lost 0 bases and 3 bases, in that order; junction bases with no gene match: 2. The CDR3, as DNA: TGCGCCAGCAGCTTGGAGACTAGCGGGAACTACAATGAGCAGTTCTTC. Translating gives CASSLETSGNYNEQFF.

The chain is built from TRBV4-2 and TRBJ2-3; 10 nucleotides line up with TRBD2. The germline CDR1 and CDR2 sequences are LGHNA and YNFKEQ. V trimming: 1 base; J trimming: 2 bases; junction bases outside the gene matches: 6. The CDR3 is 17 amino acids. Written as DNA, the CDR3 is TGTGCCAGCAGCCAAGGGGTAGCGGGAGGACTCACAGATACGCAGTATTTT. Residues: CASSQGVAGGLTDTQYF.

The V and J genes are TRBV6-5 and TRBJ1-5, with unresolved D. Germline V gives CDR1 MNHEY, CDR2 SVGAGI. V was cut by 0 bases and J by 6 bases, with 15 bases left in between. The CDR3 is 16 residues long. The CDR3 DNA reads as TGTGCCAGCAGTTACTCGAGGTCACCTCGGGGTCAGCCCCAGCATTTT. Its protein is CASSYSRSPRGQPQHF.

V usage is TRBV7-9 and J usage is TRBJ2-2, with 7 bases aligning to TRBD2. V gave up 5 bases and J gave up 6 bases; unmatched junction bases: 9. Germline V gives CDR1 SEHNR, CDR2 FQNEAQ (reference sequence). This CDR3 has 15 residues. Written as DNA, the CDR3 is TGTGCCAGCAGCCTGCTTGGAGCGGGATCCGGGGAGCTGTTTTTT. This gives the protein CASSLLGAGSGELFF.

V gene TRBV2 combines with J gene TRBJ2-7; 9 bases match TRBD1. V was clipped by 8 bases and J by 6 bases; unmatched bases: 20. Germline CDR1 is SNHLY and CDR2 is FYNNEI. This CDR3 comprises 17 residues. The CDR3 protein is CASHQWRQGDYQTEQYF. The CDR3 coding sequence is TGTGCCAGCCACCAGTGGCGACAGGGGGACTACCAAACCGAGCAGTACTTC.

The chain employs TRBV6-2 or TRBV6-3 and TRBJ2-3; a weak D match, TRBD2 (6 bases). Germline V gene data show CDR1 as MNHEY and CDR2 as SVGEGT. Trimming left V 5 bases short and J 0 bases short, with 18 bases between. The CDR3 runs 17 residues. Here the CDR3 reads CASSPWGSGASTDTQYF. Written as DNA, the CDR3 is TGTGCCAGCAGTCCCTGGGGTAGCGGTGCTAGCACAGATACGCAGTATTTT.